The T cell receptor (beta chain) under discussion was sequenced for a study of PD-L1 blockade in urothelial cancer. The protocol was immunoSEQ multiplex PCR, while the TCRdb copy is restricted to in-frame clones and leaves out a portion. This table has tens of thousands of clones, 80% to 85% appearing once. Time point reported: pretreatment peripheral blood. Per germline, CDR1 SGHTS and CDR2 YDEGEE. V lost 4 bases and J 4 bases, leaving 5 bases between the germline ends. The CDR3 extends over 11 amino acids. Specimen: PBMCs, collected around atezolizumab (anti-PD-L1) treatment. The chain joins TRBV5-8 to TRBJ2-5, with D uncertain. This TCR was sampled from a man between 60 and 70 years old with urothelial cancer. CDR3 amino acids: CASSPVETQYF. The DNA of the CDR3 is TGTGCCAGCAGCCCCGTAGAGACCCAGTACTTC. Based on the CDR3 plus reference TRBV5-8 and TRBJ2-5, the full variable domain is EAGVTQSPTHLIKTRGQQATLRCSPISGHTSVYWYQQALGLGLQFLLWYDEGEERNRGNFPPRFSGRQFPNYSSELNVNALELEDSALYLCASSPVETQYFGPGTRLLVL.